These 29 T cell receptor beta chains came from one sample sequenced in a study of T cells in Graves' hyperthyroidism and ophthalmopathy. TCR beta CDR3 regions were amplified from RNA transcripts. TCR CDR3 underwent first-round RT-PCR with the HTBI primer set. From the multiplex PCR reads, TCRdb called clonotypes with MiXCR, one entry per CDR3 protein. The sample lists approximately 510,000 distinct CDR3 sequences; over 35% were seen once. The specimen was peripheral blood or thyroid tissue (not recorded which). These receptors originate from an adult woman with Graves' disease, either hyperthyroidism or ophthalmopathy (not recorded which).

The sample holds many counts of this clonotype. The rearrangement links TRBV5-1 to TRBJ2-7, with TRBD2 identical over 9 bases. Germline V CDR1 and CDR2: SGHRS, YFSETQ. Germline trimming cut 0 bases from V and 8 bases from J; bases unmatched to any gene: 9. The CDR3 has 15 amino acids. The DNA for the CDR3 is TGCGCCAGCAGCTTGGCCGGGCGGCGGGAGGGCCAGCAGTACTTC. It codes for CASSLAGRREGQQYF.

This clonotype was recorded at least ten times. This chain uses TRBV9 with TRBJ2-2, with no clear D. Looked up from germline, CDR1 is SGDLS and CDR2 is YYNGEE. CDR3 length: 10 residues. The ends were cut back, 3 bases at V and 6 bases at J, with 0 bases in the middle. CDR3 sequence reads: CASSAGELFF. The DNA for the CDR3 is TGTGCCAGCAGCGCCGGGGAGCTGTTTTTT.

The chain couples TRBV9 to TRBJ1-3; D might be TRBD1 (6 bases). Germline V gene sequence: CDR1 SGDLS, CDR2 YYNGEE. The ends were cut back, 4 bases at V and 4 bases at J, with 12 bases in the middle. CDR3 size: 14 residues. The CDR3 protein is CASSPGAPGNTIYF. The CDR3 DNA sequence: TGTGCCAGCAGCCCAGGGGCTCCCGGAAACACCATATATTTT.

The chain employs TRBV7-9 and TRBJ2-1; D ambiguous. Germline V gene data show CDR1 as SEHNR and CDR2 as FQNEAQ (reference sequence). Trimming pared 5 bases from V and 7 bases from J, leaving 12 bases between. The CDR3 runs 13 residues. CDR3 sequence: CASSPQSSNEQFF. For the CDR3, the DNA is TGTGCCAGCAGCCCCCAATCCTCAAATGAGCAGTTCTTC.

Written as DNA, the CDR3 is TGCAGTGCTAGAGATCCACAGTTTAAGCAGTACTTC. It encodes CSARDPQFKQYF. V and J are TRBV20-1 and TRBJ2-7; D not certain. The CDR3 sequence is 12 residues long. Trimming cost V 0 bases and J 8 bases, with 11 bases left between them. The germline V gene encodes CDR1 DFQATT and CDR2 SNEGSKA (reference sequence).

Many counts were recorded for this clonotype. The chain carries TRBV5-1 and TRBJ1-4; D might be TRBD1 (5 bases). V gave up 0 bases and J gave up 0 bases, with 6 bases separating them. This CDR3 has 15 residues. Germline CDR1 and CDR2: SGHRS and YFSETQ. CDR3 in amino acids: CASSLAGSTNEKLFF. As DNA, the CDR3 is TGCGCCAGCAGCTTGGCAGGGTCAACTAATGAAAAACTGTTTTTT.

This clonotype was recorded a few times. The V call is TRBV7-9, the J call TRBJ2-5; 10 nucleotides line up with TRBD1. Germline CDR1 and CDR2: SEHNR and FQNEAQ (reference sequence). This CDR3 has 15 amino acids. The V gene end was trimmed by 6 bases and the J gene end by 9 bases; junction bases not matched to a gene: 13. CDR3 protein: CASSTGTGAGGAQYF. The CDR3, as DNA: TGTGCCAGCAGTACCGGGACAGGGGCCGGTGGGGCCCAGTACTTC.

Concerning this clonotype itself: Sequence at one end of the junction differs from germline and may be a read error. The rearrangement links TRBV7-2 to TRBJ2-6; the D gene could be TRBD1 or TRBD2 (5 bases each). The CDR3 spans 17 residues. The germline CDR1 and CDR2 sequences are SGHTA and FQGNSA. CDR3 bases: TGTGCCAGCAGGTCATTGGAGGCACGCTCCGGGGCCAACGTCCTGACCTTC. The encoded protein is CASRSLEARSGANVLTF.

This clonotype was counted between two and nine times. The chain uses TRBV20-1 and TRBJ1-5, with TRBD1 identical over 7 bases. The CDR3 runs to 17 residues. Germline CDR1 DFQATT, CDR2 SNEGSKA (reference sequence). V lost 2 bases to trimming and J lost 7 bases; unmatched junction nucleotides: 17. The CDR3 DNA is TGCAGTGCTAGAACCCCCATCCTAGACAGGGCAGGGCAGCCCCAGCATTTT. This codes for CSARTPILDRAGQPQHF.

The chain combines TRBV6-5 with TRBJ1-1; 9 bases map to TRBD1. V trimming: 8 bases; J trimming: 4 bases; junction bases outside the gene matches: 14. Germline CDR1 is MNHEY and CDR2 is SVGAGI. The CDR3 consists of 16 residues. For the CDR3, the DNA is TGTGCCAGCTCAAACCCCTGGGGACAGGGCTCCACTGAAGCTTTCTTT. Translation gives CASSNPWGQGSTEAFF.

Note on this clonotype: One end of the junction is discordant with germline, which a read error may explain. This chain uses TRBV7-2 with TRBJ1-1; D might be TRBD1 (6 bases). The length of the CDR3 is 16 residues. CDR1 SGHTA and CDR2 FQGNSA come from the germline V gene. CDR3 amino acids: CASSAQTGTFWTEASF. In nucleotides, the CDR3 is TGTGCCAGCAGCGCACAGACGGGGACATTTTGGACTGAAGCTTCCTTT.

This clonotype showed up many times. CDR3 nucleotide sequence: TGCAGTGCTAGATCCCTCCCGGGGGGTGGCTACACCTTC. This codes for CSARSLPGGGYTF. The chain links TRBV20-1 to TRBJ1-2; possibly TRBD1 for D (5 bases). This CDR3 spans 13 amino acids. CDR1 and CDR2 (germline): DFQATT, SNEGSKA (reference sequence). V was cut by 2 bases and J by 7 bases, with 14 bases left in between.

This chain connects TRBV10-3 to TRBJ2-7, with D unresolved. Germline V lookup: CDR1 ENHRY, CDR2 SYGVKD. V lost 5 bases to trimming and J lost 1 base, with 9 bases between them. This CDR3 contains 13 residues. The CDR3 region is CAISPPSSYEQYF. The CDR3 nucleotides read TGTGCCATCAGTCCTCCTAGTTCCTACGAGCAGTACTTC.

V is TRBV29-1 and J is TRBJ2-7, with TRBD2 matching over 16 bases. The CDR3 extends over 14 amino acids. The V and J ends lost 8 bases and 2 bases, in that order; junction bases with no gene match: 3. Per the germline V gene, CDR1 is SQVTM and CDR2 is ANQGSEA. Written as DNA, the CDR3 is TGCAGCTTTGGGACTAGCGGGAGGGCCTACGAGCAGTACTTC. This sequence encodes CSFGTSGRAYEQYF.

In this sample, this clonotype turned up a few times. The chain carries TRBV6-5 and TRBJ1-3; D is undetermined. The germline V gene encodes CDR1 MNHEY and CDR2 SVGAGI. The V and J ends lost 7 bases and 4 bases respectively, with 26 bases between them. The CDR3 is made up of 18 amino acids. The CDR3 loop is CASTPRTRGLKSGNTIYF. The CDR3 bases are TGTGCCAGCACCCCCCGTACTCGGGGTCTGAAATCGGGAAACACCATATATTTT.

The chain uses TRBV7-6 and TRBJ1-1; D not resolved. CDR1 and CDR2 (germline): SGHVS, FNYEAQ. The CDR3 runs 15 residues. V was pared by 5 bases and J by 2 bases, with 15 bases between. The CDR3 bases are TGTGCCAGCAGCCGAGACCCAGGATTAAACACTGAAGCTTTCTTT. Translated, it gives CASSRDPGLNTEAFF.

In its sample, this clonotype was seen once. CDR3 coding DNA: TGTGCCAGTAGTATAAGCCGTTACAATGAGCAGTTCTTC. This gives the protein CASSISRYNEQFF. The J gene is TRBJ2-1, the V gene TRBV19, with D uncertain. CDR3 length: 13 amino acids. Trimming took 2 bases from V and 4 from J, leaving 6 bases between them. Germline CDR1 and CDR2: LNHDA and SQIVND (reference sequence).

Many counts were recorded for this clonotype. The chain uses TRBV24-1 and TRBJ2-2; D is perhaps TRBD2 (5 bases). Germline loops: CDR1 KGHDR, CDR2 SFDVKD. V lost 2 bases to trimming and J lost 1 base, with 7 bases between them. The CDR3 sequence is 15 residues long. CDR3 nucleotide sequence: TGTGCCACCAGTGATTCCGGACTGAACACCGGGGAGCTGTTTTTT. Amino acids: CATSDSGLNTGELFF.

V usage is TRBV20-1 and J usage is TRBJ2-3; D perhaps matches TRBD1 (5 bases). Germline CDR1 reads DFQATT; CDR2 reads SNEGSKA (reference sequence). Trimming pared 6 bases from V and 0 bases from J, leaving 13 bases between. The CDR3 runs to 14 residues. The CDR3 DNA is TGCAGTGCGTTAGGGGATCTAAGCACAGATACGCAGTATTTT. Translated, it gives CSALGDLSTDTQYF.

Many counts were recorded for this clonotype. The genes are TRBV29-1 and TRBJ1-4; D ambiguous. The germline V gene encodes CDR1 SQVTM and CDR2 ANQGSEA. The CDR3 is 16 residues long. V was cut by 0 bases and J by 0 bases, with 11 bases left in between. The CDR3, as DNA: TGCAGCGTTGAAGATCAGAGGGATGCAACTAATGAAAAACTGTTTTTT. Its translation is CSVEDQRDATNEKLFF.

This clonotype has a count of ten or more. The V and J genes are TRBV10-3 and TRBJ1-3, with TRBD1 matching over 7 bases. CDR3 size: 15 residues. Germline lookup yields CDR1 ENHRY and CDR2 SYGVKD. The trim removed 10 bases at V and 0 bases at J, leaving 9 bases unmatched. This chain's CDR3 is CATRTGEISGNTIYF. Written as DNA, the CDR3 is TGTGCCACCCGGACAGGAGAAATCTCTGGAAACACCATATATTTT.

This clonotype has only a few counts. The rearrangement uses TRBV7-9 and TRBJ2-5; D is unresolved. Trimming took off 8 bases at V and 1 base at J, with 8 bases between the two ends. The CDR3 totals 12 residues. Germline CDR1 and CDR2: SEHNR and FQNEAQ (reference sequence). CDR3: CASGRFQETQYF. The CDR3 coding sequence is TGTGCCAGCGGCCGATTCCAAGAGACCCAGTACTTC.

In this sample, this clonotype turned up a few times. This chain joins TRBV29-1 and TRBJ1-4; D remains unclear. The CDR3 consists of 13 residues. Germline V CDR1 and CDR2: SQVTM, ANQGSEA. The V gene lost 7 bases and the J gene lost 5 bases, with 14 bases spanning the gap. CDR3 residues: CSASPIGNEKLFF. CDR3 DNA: TGCAGCGCCAGCCCGATAGGGAATGAAAAACTGTTTTTT.

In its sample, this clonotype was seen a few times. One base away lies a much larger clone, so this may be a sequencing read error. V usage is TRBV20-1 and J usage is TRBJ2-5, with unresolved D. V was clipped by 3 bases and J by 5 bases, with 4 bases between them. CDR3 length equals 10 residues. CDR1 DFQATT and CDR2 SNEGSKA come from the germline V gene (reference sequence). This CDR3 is CSASWETQYF. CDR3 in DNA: TGCAGTGCTAGTTGGGAGACCCAGTACTTC.

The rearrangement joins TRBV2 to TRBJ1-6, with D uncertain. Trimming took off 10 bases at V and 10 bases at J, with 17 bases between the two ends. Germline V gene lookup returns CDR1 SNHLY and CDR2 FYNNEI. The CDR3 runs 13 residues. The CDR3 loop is CATTEEHTSPLHF. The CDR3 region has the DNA TGTGCCACCACAGAGGAACACACCTCACCCCTCCACTTT.

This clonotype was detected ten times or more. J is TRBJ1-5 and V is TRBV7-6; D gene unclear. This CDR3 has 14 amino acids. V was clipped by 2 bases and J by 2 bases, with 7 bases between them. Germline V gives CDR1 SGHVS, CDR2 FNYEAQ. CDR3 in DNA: TGTGCCAGCAGCTTAAATCCGGGCAATCAGCCCCAGCATTTT. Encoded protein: CASSLNPGNQPQHF.

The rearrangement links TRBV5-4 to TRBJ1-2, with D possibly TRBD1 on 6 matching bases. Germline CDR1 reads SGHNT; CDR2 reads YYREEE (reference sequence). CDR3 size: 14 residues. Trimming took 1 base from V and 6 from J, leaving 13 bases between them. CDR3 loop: CASSLFIGGNGYTF. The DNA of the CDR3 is TGTGCCAGCAGCTTGTTTATAGGGGGTAATGGCTACACCTTC.

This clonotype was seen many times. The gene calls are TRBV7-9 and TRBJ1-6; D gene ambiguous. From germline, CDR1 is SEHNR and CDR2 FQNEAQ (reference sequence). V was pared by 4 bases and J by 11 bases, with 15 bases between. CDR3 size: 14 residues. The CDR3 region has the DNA TGTGCCAGCAGCTCATCAGGCGGGTATCCACCCCTCCACTTT. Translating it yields CASSSSGGYPPLHF.

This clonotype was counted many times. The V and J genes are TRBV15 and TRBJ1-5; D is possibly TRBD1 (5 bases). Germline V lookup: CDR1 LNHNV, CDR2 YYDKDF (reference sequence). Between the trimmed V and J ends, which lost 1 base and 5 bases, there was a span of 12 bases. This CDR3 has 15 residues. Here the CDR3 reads CATSRVGMGDQPQHF. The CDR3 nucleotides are TGTGCCACCAGCAGAGTGGGGATGGGGGATCAGCCCCAGCATTTT.